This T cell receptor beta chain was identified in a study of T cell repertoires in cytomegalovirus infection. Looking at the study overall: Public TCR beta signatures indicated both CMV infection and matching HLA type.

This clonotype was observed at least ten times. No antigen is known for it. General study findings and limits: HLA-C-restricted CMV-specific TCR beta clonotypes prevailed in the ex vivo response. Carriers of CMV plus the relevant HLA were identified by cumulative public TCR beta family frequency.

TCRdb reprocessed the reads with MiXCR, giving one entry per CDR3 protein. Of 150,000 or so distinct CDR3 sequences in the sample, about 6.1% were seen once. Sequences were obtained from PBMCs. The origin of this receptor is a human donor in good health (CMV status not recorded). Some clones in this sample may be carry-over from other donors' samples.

This CDR3 is CSAAGQTQETQYF. The CDR3 DNA is TGCAGTGCTGCCGGACAGACACAAGAGACCCAGTACTTC. The chain combines TRBV20-1 with TRBJ2-5, with D maybe TRBD1 (6 bases). The CDR3 totals 13 residues. The germline CDR1 and CDR2 sequences are DFQATT and SNEGSKA (reference sequence). Trimming cost V 5 bases and J 2 bases, with 12 bases left between them.